These 3 T cell receptor beta chains originate from one sample sequenced in a study of blood T cell repertoires in COVID-19. The protocol was immunoSEQ multiplex PCR, while the TCRdb copy is restricted to in-frame clones and leaves out a portion. This table has 150,000 to 200,000 clones, more than 75% appearing once. Sequencing was done on a sample of PBMCs or T cells enriched from blood (not recorded which). These receptors were collected from a young woman who had recovered from COVID-19.

The chain couples TRBV7-2 to TRBJ2-3, with D unclear. The CDR3 is made up of 20 amino acids. Germline CDR1 reads SGHTA; CDR2 reads FQGNSA. Trimming removed 0 bases at V and 1 base at J, with 23 bases between. The CDR3 DNA follows: TGTGCCAGCAGCTTAGCGAGTAGTATGGTTCCGAGGCACGGCACAGATACGCAGTATTTT. This gives the protein CASSLASSMVPRHGTDTQYF.

This rearrangement joins TRBV7-8 to TRBJ2-5, with a possible D match to TRBD1 (6 bases). Germline lookup yields CDR1 SGHVS and CDR2 FQNEAQ. Trimming shortened V by 5 bases and J by 5 bases, and 18 bases separated the two germline ends. This CDR3 has 15 residues. The CDR3 coding sequence is TGTGCCAGCAGCCTCCGATTGGGGGCAGGGGAGACCCAGTACTTC. The encoded protein is CASSLRLGAGETQYF.

The chain joins TRBV10-3 to TRBJ1-2; D remains unclear. The CDR3 spans 16 residues. The V end lost 0 bases, the J end lost 6 bases, and 17 bases lay between the germline ends. In germline, CDR1 is ENHRY, CDR2 SYGVKD. The CDR3: CAISESPPQAGDGYTF. The DNA of the CDR3 is TGTGCCATCAGTGAGTCCCCCCCCCAGGCCGGGGATGGCTACACCTTC.